The 14 T cell receptor beta chains below all came from one sample that was sequenced in a study of control samples from healthy donors and cancer patients (dated by TCRdb to about 2020). The method behind the library was the immunoSEQ multiplex PCR assay. The table comes from immuneACCESS by way of TCRdb, which keeps in-frame sequences with V and J called. Part of the clones is missing from these tables; in studies checked, under half for an unresolved V gene and the rest for unknown reasons. Within this sample are 110,000 or so clones, with more than 80% of them counted one time only. Less than 40% of the sample rests with the top ten. Sequencing input: blood. These receptors were collected from a man over 45 in good health.

This clone was observed a handful of times. V is TRBV7-2 and J is TRBJ2-7, with 7 bases that match TRBD1. Per germline, CDR1 SGHTA and CDR2 FQGNSA. Trimming took 5 bases from V and 1 from J; bases not matched to a gene: 11. The CDR3 totals 16 residues. The CDR3 spells CASSARTGTESYEQYF. As DNA, the CDR3 is TGTGCCAGCAGCGCCCGCACCGGGACAGAGTCCTACGAGCAGTACTTC.

This sequence joins TRBV5-1 and TRBJ2-1, with D perhaps matching TRBD1 (6 bases). The CDR3 sequence is 15 residues long. Germline CDR1 reads SGHRS; CDR2 reads YFSETQ. Trimming left V 4 bases short and J 4 bases short, with 15 bases between. In DNA, the CDR3 is TGCGCCAGCAGCCCCGGACAGTTAAATTACAATGAGCAGTTCTTC. This gives the protein CASSPGQLNYNEQFF.

The chain links TRBV5-5 to TRBJ1-1, with D maybe TRBD1 (6 bases). The V end was cut by 4 bases, the J end by 2 bases, with 12 bases between. Per germline, CDR1 SGHKS and CDR2 YYEKEE (reference sequence). The CDR3 length is 14 residues. CDR3 coding DNA: TGTGCCAGCAGCCGAGGACAGACCAACACTGAAGCTTTCTTT. Its translation is CASSRGQTNTEAFF.

In its sample, this clone was seen a few times. The chain employs TRBV18 and TRBJ1-2, with a weak D call TRBD1 (6 bases). Trimming shortened V by 1 base and J by 3 bases, and 15 bases separated the two germline ends. The V gene's germline CDR1 is KGHSH and CDR2 LQKENI. This CDR3 has 16 amino acids. CDR3 protein: CASSPQARAGDYGYTF. CDR3 nucleotides: TGTGCCAGCTCACCACAGGCTAGGGCAGGGGACTATGGCTACACCTTC. Full variable domain (missing parts from reference TRBV18 and TRBJ1-2): NAGVMQNPRHLVRRRGQEARLRCSPMKGHSHVYWYRQLPEEGLKFMVYLQKENIIDESGMPKERFSAEFPKEGPSILRIQQVVRGDSAAYFCASSPQARAGDYGYTFGSGTRLTVV.

The CDR3 region has the DNA TGTGCCAGTAGTATACCATACGGACAGAAAAACATTCAGTACTTC. Translating gives CASSIPYGQKNIQYF. The chain couples TRBV19 to TRBJ2-4; TRBD1 is a possible D gene (6 bases). This CDR3 is built from 15 residues. V was clipped by 2 bases and J by 4 bases, with 12 bases between them. Germline-derived CDR1 and CDR2 are LNHDA and SQIVND (reference sequence).

The chain has TRBV4-2 and TRBJ2-2, with D perhaps given as TRBD1 or TRBD2 (6 bases each). Germline loops: CDR1 LGHNA, CDR2 YNFKEQ. V lost 0 bases, J lost 5 bases, and 13 bases lay in between. This CDR3 is built from 16 residues. CDR3 loop: CASSQDWGAQTGELFF. Written as DNA, the CDR3 is TGTGCCAGCAGCCAAGATTGGGGGGCGCAGACCGGGGAGCTGTTTTTT.

The chain links TRBV19 to TRBJ1-1; D gene ambiguous. Germline lookup yields CDR1 LNHDA and CDR2 SQIVND (reference sequence). There are 12 residues in the CDR3. The germline V and J ends were trimmed by 4 bases and 0 bases, with 3 bases remaining between them. The CDR3 is CASSNMNTEAFF. The CDR3 DNA reads TGTGCCAGTAGTAATATGAACACTGAAGCTTTCTTT.

The rearrangement joins TRBV29-1 to TRBJ1-1; 7 bases map to TRBD1. The J segment lost 5 bases and the V segment lost 5 bases, leaving 2 bases of the junction unmatched. The CDR3 extends over 11 amino acids. Germline loops: CDR1 SQVTM, CDR2 ANQGSEA. The CDR3 region is CSVLQGTEAFF. As DNA, the CDR3 is TGCAGCGTTCTACAGGGGACTGAAGCTTTCTTT.

As for this clone: The conserved closing phenylalanine or tryptophan is absent in this CDR3, likely reflecting a read error. Because the CDR3's place on the DNA is in doubt, the DNA is left out and the CDR3 is given as listed by TCRdb. This chain uses TRBV18 with TRBJ1-4. Per germline, CDR1 KGHSH and CDR2 LQKENI. Termini included, the CDR3 measures 10 amino acids. CDR3: CASSPEGCMS.

CDR3 coding DNA: TGTGCCAGCAGCGTAGAGACGGGGGTGGGAGGAGAAAAACTGTTTTTT. The encoded protein is CASSVETGVGGEKLFF. V gene TRBV9 combines with J gene TRBJ1-4; D perhaps matches TRBD1 (5 bases). The length of the CDR3 is 16 residues. The V and J ends lost 0 bases and 8 bases respectively, with 17 bases between them. Germline V gene data show CDR1 as SGDLS and CDR2 as YYNGEE. The full variable domain, rest sourced from reference TRBV9 and TRBJ1-4, is DSGVTQTPKHLITATGQRVTLRCSPRSGDLSVYWYQQSLDQGLQFLIQYYNGEERAKGNILERFSAQQFPDLHSELNLSSLELGDSALYFCASSVETGVGGEKLFFGSGTQLSVL.

The J gene is TRBJ2-3, the V gene TRBV5-1; D may correspond to TRBD1 or TRBD2 (5 bases each). Per the germline V gene, CDR1 is SGHRS and CDR2 is YFSETQ. Trimming left V 4 bases short and J 0 bases short, with 15 bases between. The CDR3 has 16 amino acids. The CDR3 region is CASSTSGTASTDTQYF. Written as DNA, the CDR3 is TGCGCCAGCAGCACTTCCGGGACCGCGAGCACAGATACGCAGTATTTT.

The count of this clone is one. This sequence joins TRBV7-6 and TRBJ2-5; TRBD2 agrees at 12 bases. This CDR3 is 17 amino acids long. The trim removed 0 bases at V and 2 bases at J, leaving 4 bases unmatched. Germline CDR1 is SGHVS and CDR2 is FNYEAQ. The CDR3, as DNA: TGTGCCAGCAGCTTAGCAGGGACTAGCGGGCCTCAAGAGACCCAGTACTTC. It encodes CASSLAGTSGPQETQYF.

This clone is a singleton in its sample. The chain employs TRBV29-1 and TRBJ2-3; no reliable D call. This CDR3 region has 14 residues. CDR1 and CDR2 from the germline V gene are SQVTM and ANQGSEA. Trimming removed 6 bases from V and 0 bases from J, with 13 bases in between. The CDR3 protein is CSVPLDFSTDTQYF. The CDR3 bases are TGCAGCGTGCCCCTCGACTTTAGCACAGATACGCAGTATTTT.

The V call is TRBV10-3, the J call TRBJ2-2; D is possibly TRBD2 (7 bases). V shed 3 bases and J shed 15 bases, with 17 bases lying between them. CDR1 ENHRY and CDR2 SYGVKD come from the germline V gene. This CDR3 is 13 amino acids long. The CDR3 loop is CAISESGGLKLFF. CDR3 coding DNA: TGTGCCATCAGTGAATCGGGGGGCCTGAAGTTGTTTTTT.